The 10 T cell receptor beta chains in this list originate from one sample, sequenced in a study of blood T cell repertoires in COVID-19. Measured with immunoSEQ multiplex PCR; TCRdb has only the in-frame clones, and not every one. The repertoire has around 15,000 clones, 60% to 85% of them found once; the top ten carry roughly an eighth. The sample was peripheral blood. The receptor set was obtained from a man in his sixties with acute or convalescent COVID-19.

The rearrangement uses TRBV19 and TRBJ2-3; TRBD1 aligns across 8 bases. Germline assignment: CDR1 LNHDA and CDR2 SQIVND (reference sequence). CDR3 length equals 17 residues. J was trimmed by 0 bases and V by 3 bases; bases with no gene match: 8. Here the CDR3 DNA reads TGTGCCAGTAGTATGCTCGCAGGGGGCGCAAGCACAGATACGCAGTATTTT. It is translated as CASSMLAGGASTDTQYF.

This clone appeared a few times. The J gene is TRBJ1-3, the V gene TRBV5-1; D possibly corresponds to TRBD1 (5 bases). The CDR3 covers 17 residues. Trimming removed 4 bases from V and 3 bases from J, with 20 bases in between. The germline gives CDR1 SGHRS, CDR2 YFSETQ. DNA for the CDR3: TGCGCCAGCAGCACCCCGCGGGGCTCGGGAGATGGAAACACCATATATTTT. Amino acid sequence: CASSTPRGSGDGNTIYF.

The chain joins TRBV9 to TRBJ1-1; D perhaps matches TRBD1 (5 bases). Germline loops: CDR1 SGDLS, CDR2 YYNGEE. V was shortened by 4 bases and J by 0 bases, with 16 bases between the two germline ends. The CDR3 is 16 residues long. In nucleotides, the CDR3 is TGTGCCAGCAGCCCCCCCCCATCAGGGATGAACACTGAAGCTTTCTTT. Translation: CASSPPPSGMNTEAFF.

The chain uses TRBV6-5 and TRBJ1-1; 9 positions match TRBD1. This CDR3 is 13 amino acids long. Germline V gene lookup returns CDR1 MNHEY and CDR2 SVGAGI. The J segment lost 5 bases and the V segment lost 6 bases, leaving 4 bases of the junction unmatched. The CDR3 DNA follows: TGTGCCAGCAGACGGACAGGGGTTACTGAAGCTTTCTTT. It encodes CASRRTGVTEAFF.

This sequence joins TRBV12-3 or TRBV12-4 and TRBJ2-1; maybe TRBD2 (6 bases). With 4 bases removed from V and 9 bases from J, the gap between germline ends came to 13 bases. The CDR3 covers 13 residues. CDR3 residues: CASSSGDGFEQFF. The CDR3 bases are TGTGCCAGCAGTTCGGGGGACGGATTTGAGCAGTTCTTC.

The chain joins TRBV6-1 to TRBJ1-1, with no clear D. CDR3 size: 11 residues. The germline V and J ends were trimmed by 5 bases and 7 bases, with 8 bases remaining between them. CDR1 MNHNS and CDR2 SASEGT come from the germline V gene. CDR3 sequence: CASSFDYEAFF. CDR3 in DNA: TGTGCCAGCAGTTTCGACTATGAAGCTTTCTTT.

The V call is TRBV5-5, the J call TRBJ2-3; 8 bases match TRBD2. The trim removed 0 bases at V and 1 base at J, leaving 4 bases unmatched. This CDR3 region has 16 residues. In germline, CDR1 is SGHKS, CDR2 YYEKEE (reference sequence). The CDR3 region is CASSLASGLRTDTQYF. The CDR3 region has the DNA TGTGCCAGCAGCTTGGCTAGCGGGCTCCGCACAGATACGCAGTATTTT.

Here the CDR3 reads CASSLNPGQTIYNEQFF. As DNA, the CDR3 is TGTGCCAGCAGCTTAAACCCCGGACAAACGATCTACAATGAGCAGTTCTTC. The chain has TRBV7-8 and TRBJ2-1; perhaps TRBD1 as D (5 bases). The CDR3 runs to 17 residues. Germline CDR1 SGHVS, CDR2 FQNEAQ. Between the trimmed V and J ends, which lost 2 bases and 3 bases, there was a span of 17 bases.

This sequence joins TRBV19 and TRBJ1-2, with TRBD1 matching over 8 bases. This CDR3 is 16 amino acids long. The junction had 10 bases not matched to a gene; V was cut back by 6 bases and J by 1 base. Germline loops: CDR1 LNHDA, CDR2 SQIVND (reference sequence). Here the CDR3 DNA reads TGTGCCAGTAGGAGGCCCGCAGGGGGCGATAACTATGGCTACACCTTC. Translating it yields CASRRPAGGDNYGYTF.

The CDR3 sequence: CASSPTGLVNQPQHF. The DNA for the CDR3 is TGTGCCAGTAGTCCCACAGGGTTGGTGAATCAGCCCCAGCATTTT. This chain links TRBV19 with TRBJ1-5; D may be TRBD1 (6 bases). This CDR3 contains 15 residues. Germline values: CDR1 LNHDA, CDR2 SQIVND (reference sequence). V was cut by 5 bases and J by 4 bases, with 15 bases left in between.